This T cell receptor (beta chain) was sequenced during a study of PD-1 blockade in classical Hodgkin lymphoma. General study points: By C4D1, diversity of CD4+ TCRs had risen significantly, whereas that of CD8+ TCRs had not. Newly diagnosed patients had baseline TCR diversity that was reportedly lower than that of healthy donors. Patients with a complete response exhibited baseline diversity comparable to newly diagnosed patients.

The method was immunoSEQ multiplex PCR; TCRdb's version includes in-frame clones alone and lacks a portion of them. The table has some 43,000 clones, approximately 90% seen once. A word on this clone: Its antigen is not identified.

The CDR3 sequence is 16 residues long. V was cut by 1 base and J by 2 bases, with 14 bases left in between. Germline V gene data show CDR1 as MNHEY and CDR2 as SMNVEV (reference sequence). No patient escaped relapse after autologous stem cell transplantation, and brentuximab vedotin exposure varied. Reported best responses ranged across complete response, partial response or progressive disease. This sequence was found in a human donor with classical Hodgkin lymphoma. Material: peripheral blood mononuclear cells (PBMCs), obtained before the second cycle of nivolumab. This chain joins TRBV27 and TRBJ2-5; the D is unclear. The CDR3 is CASSLFSAAAQETQYF. CDR3 DNA sequence: TGTGCCAGCAGTTTATTCTCTGCGGCGGCGCAAGAGACCCAGTACTTC.